This TCR beta chain came from a study of vaccination and CD4 T cells after COVID-19. Study context: Overlapping SARS-CoV-2, HCoV-NL63, HCoV-OC43 and HCoV-229E spike peptides stimulated the cells.

This CDR3 spans 14 amino acids. The ends were cut back, 4 bases at V and 2 bases at J, with 13 bases in the middle. The germline V gene has CDR1 DFQATT and CDR2 SNEGSKA (reference sequence). This sample's treatment: roughly nine-day PBMC culture with coronavirus spike peptide pools or control peptides (ViraFEST assay). Half-medium changes with fresh IL-2 medium occurred on days 3 and 7. Sequenced with the Oncomine TCR Beta short-read assay was DNA taken from cultured CD4+ T cells. TCRdb itself ran the PCR reads through MiXCR, one entry per CDR3 protein. Of around 25,000 distinct CDR3 sequences in the sample, more than 35% were seen once. Only a few counts were recorded for this clonotype. Its antigen is as yet unknown.

The sequencing input was CD4+ T cells from blood, cultured in vitro. The J gene is TRBJ2-3, the V gene TRBV20-1; D is tentatively TRBD1 or TRBD2 (5 bases each). This TCR was sampled from a human donor who had recovered from COVID-19. CDR3 sequence (DNA): TGCAGTGCTATCCACGACGGGACCACAGATACGCAGTATTTT. Translating it yields CSAIHDGTTDTQYF.